This is a list of T cell receptor beta chains from one sample in a study of CD8 T cells in ankylosing spondylitis. TCRdb redid the calling of the 5' RACE reads with MiXCR, one entry per CDR3 protein. Here the sample spans 100,000 to 150,000 distinct CDR3 sequences, approximately 17% being singletons. Specimen: blood, either unsorted or a sorted T cell fraction (not recorded which). These receptors were taken from a male donor with ankylosing spondylitis. Each CDR3 is given with its conserved first and last residue. D genes are given only for firm matches. Size is stated for part of the rows, as once, few or many counts, or as a class when the clone is expanded.

clone_size: few; d_call: -; v_call: TRBV9; j_call: TRBJ2-1; cdr3_nt: TGTGCCAGCAGCGCGGGACGACCCTACAATGAGCAGTTCTTC; cdr3_aa: CASSAGRPYNEQFF
clone_size: -; d_call: -; v_call: TRBV24-1; j_call: TRBJ2-1; cdr3_nt: TGTGCCACCAGTGCGATTCGAGCAGCAGGTGAGCAGTTCTTC; cdr3_aa: CATSAIRAAGEQFF
clone_size: few; d_call: -; v_call: TRBV7-2; j_call: TRBJ2-7; cdr3_nt: TGTGCCAGCTTCCTCGGCGGAACCTACGAGCAGTACTTC; cdr3_aa: CASFLGGTYEQYF
clone_size: -; d_call: -; v_call: TRBV7-9; j_call: TRBJ2-1; cdr3_nt: TGTGCCAGCAGCTTAGATTTCGGCTCCTACAATGAGCAGTTCTTC; cdr3_aa: CASSLDFGSYNEQFF
clone_size: few; d_call: TRBD2; v_call: TRBV3-1; j_call: TRBJ2-1; cdr3_nt: TGTGCCAGCAGCCAAGGCGGGGGCAATGAGCAGTTCTTC; cdr3_aa: CASSQGGGNEQFF
clone_size: many; d_call: TRBD2; v_call: TRBV29-1; j_call: TRBJ2-1; cdr3_nt: TGCAGCGTGGGTGGGGGTAGGAGCGGGGGCTACAATGAGCAGTTCTTC; cdr3_aa: CSVGGGRSGGYNEQFF
clone_size: -; d_call: -; v_call: TRBV3-1; j_call: TRBJ2-1; cdr3_nt: TGTGCCACCGGGCCTCCCTACAATGAGCAGTTCTTC; cdr3_aa: CATGPPYNEQFF
clone_size: few; d_call: -; v_call: TRBV4-1; j_call: TRBJ2-1; cdr3_nt: TGCGCCAGCAGCCAAGGGGAGAGGAGCTCCTACAATGAGCAGTTCTTC; cdr3_aa: CASSQGERSSYNEQFF
clone_size: -; d_call: -; v_call: TRBV20-1; j_call: TRBJ2-7; cdr3_nt: TGCAGTGCTAGCTATAAATTCTCCTACGAGCAGTACTTC; cdr3_aa: CSASYKFSYEQYF
clone_size: few; d_call: -; v_call: TRBV24-1; j_call: TRBJ1-1; cdr3_nt: TGTGCCACCAGTGGGGTGGTGACTGAAGCTTTCTTT; cdr3_aa: CATSGVVTEAFF
clone_size: few; d_call: -; v_call: TRBV4-1; j_call: TRBJ2-5; cdr3_nt: TGCGCCAGCAGCCCCCGGGGTGCCTTTAACCAAGAGACCCAGTACTTC; cdr3_aa: CASSPRGAFNQETQYF
clone_size: -; d_call: TRBD2; v_call: TRBV12-3/TRBV12-4; j_call: TRBJ2-1; cdr3_nt: TGTGCCAGCAGCTATAGCGGGAGTCGCAATGAGCAGTTCTTC; cdr3_aa: CASSYSGSRNEQFF
clone_size: few; d_call: -; v_call: TRBV12-3/TRBV12-4; j_call: TRBJ2-1; cdr3_nt: TGTGCCAGCAGTCGGGGCCCAGACCGGGCAAACAATGAGCAGTTCTTC; cdr3_aa: CASSRGPDRANNEQFF
clone_size: few; d_call: TRBD2; v_call: TRBV7-8; j_call: TRBJ2-7; cdr3_nt: TGTGCCAGCAGCAGTAGCGGGAGGGCTGTAGAGCAGTACTTC; cdr3_aa: CASSSSGRAVEQYF
clone_size: -; d_call: -; v_call: TRBV29-1; j_call: TRBJ2-2; cdr3_nt: -; cdr3_aa: CSVEGRAGELFFF
clone_size: few; d_call: -; v_call: TRBV25-1; j_call: TRBJ1-1; cdr3_nt: TGTGCCAGCAGTGATTTGGGGAGAGTCGGAGCTTTCTTT; cdr3_aa: CASSDLGRVGAFF
clone_size: few; d_call: -; v_call: TRBV2; j_call: TRBJ1-5; cdr3_nt: TGTGCCAGCAGAGGGGTTCGGGGTAGCAATCAGCCCCAGCATTTT; cdr3_aa: CASRGVRGSNQPQHF
clone_size: -; d_call: -; v_call: TRBV6-5; j_call: TRBJ2-7; cdr3_nt: TGTGCCAGCAGTTTTCTGCCACCTGTTCGGGGACTTGAGAGCTACGAGCAGTACTTC; cdr3_aa: CASSFLPPVRGLESYEQYF
clone_size: -; d_call: -; v_call: TRBV6-2/TRBV6-3; j_call: TRBJ2-4; cdr3_nt: TGTGCCAGCAGTTACGAACAGGGTTGGGCCAAAAACATTCAGTACTTC; cdr3_aa: CASSYEQGWAKNIQYF
clone_size: -; d_call: -; v_call: TRBV15; j_call: TRBJ2-7; cdr3_nt: TGTGCCACCAGCAGAGACTGGACAGAGTACGAGCAGTACTTC; cdr3_aa: CATSRDWTEYEQYF
clone_size: -; d_call: TRBD2; v_call: TRBV6-1; j_call: TRBJ2-7; cdr3_nt: TGTGCCAGCAGCGAGGCGGGAGCGGTCGAGCAGTACTTC; cdr3_aa: CASSEAGAVEQYF
clone_size: few; d_call: -; v_call: TRBV7-9; j_call: TRBJ2-7; cdr3_nt: TGTGCCAGCAGCATGCTTCGGACACCCAGCTCCTACGAGCAGTACTTC; cdr3_aa: CASSMLRTPSSYEQYF
clone_size: -; d_call: -; v_call: TRBV29-1; j_call: TRBJ2-5; cdr3_nt: TGCAGCGTTGGGGGGGTAAGGGGAGAGACCCAGTACTTC; cdr3_aa: CSVGGVRGETQYF
clone_size: few; d_call: TRBD2; v_call: TRBV20-1; j_call: TRBJ2-3; cdr3_nt: TGCAGTGCTAGAGACAAACTAGCGGGAGGGGATACGCAGTATTTT; cdr3_aa: CSARDKLAGGDTQYF
clone_size: -; d_call: -; v_call: TRBV6-2/TRBV6-3; j_call: TRBJ2-1; cdr3_nt: TGTGCCAGCACCGAAATGGAAGAGCAGTTCTTC; cdr3_aa: CASTEMEEQFF
clone_size: few; d_call: TRBD2; v_call: TRBV9; j_call: TRBJ2-2; cdr3_nt: TGTGCCAGCAGCGTAGCGGGCAGCGGGAGCACCGGGGAGCTGTTTTTT; cdr3_aa: CASSVAGSGSTGELFF
clone_size: -; d_call: -; v_call: TRBV27; j_call: TRBJ2-6; cdr3_nt: TGTGCCAGCAGTTTCCGCTCTGGGGCCAACGTCCTGACTTTC; cdr3_aa: CASSFRSGANVLTF
clone_size: -; d_call: -; v_call: TRBV12-3/TRBV12-4; j_call: TRBJ2-7; cdr3_nt: TGTGCCAGCAGTTTAGCGGTTGTTGAGCAGTACTTC; cdr3_aa: CASSLAVVEQYF
clone_size: once; d_call: -; v_call: TRBV28; j_call: TRBJ2-1; cdr3_nt: TGTGCCAGCAGCCTCAGGGAGCCCATCTACAATGAGCAGTTCTTC; cdr3_aa: CASSLREPIYNEQFF
clone_size: -; d_call: TRBD1; v_call: TRBV18; j_call: TRBJ2-7; cdr3_nt: TGTGCCAGCTCAGGAGACAGGGTCGAGCAGTACTTC; cdr3_aa: CASSGDRVEQYF
clone_size: many; d_call: -; v_call: TRBV29-1; j_call: TRBJ2-7; cdr3_nt: TGCAGCGCTCGGACAGTATGGAGCTCCTACGAGCAGTACTTC; cdr3_aa: CSARTVWSSYEQYF
clone_size: few; d_call: TRBD2; v_call: TRBV24-1; j_call: TRBJ2-2; cdr3_nt: TGTGCCACCAGTGAACTCGCGGGAGACACCGGGGAGCTGTTTTTT; cdr3_aa: CATSELAGDTGELFF
clone_size: -; d_call: TRBD2; v_call: TRBV3-1; j_call: TRBJ2-5; cdr3_nt: TGTGCCAGCACCCCCGGGGCTAGCGGACTCCAAGAGACCCAGTACTTC; cdr3_aa: CASTPGASGLQETQYF
clone_size: -; d_call: TRBD1; v_call: TRBV12-3/TRBV12-4; j_call: TRBJ2-1; cdr3_nt: TGTGCCAGCAGTTCGTCGGGACAGGGCGTGACACCGTCCTACAATGAGCAGTTCTTC; cdr3_aa: CASSSSGQGVTPSYNEQFF
clone_size: few; d_call: -; v_call: TRBV3-1; j_call: TRBJ2-1; cdr3_nt: TGTGCCAGCAGCCAAGGGGCCGTTGAGTTCTTC; cdr3_aa: CASSQGAVEFF
clone_size: few; d_call: -; v_call: TRBV29-1; j_call: TRBJ1-6; cdr3_nt: TGCAGCGTTGAAGTTTCCGGGGCTGGTTCACCCCTCCACTTT; cdr3_aa: CSVEVSGAGSPLHF
clone_size: few; d_call: -; v_call: TRBV4-2; j_call: TRBJ1-2; cdr3_nt: TGTGCCAGCAGCCAGCCGGTCGCGAGCTACACCTTC; cdr3_aa: CASSQPVASYTF
clone_size: -; d_call: TRBD2; v_call: TRBV2; j_call: TRBJ2-4; cdr3_nt: TGTGCCAGCAGTGGCAATACTGCGGGAGTGGAGGGAAACATTCAGTACTTC; cdr3_aa: CASSGNTAGVEGNIQYF
clone_size: few; d_call: -; v_call: TRBV20-1; j_call: TRBJ2-7; cdr3_nt: TGCAGTGCTAGAGATCAAAACAGGTCCTACGAGCAGTACTTC; cdr3_aa: CSARDQNRSYEQYF
clone_size: -; d_call: -; v_call: TRBV6-1; j_call: TRBJ2-2; cdr3_nt: TGTGCCACCGACAGATACACCGGGGAGCTGTTTTTT; cdr3_aa: CATDRYTGELFF
clone_size: -; d_call: TRBD2; v_call: TRBV6-2/TRBV6-3; j_call: TRBJ2-3; cdr3_nt: TGTGCCAGCAGAAAACTAGCGGGAGCAGATACGCAGTATTTT; cdr3_aa: CASRKLAGADTQYF
clone_size: few; d_call: TRBD1; v_call: TRBV18; j_call: TRBJ2-1; cdr3_nt: TGTGCCAGCTCACCATTCGTTTTAGGGGACAGACATTATTACAATGAGCAGTTCTTC; cdr3_aa: CASSPFVLGDRHYYNEQFF
clone_size: many; d_call: -; v_call: TRBV2; j_call: TRBJ1-1; cdr3_nt: TGTGCCAGCCTGACAGGCGGAGAGGATGAAGCTTTCTTT; cdr3_aa: CASLTGGEDEAFF
clone_size: -; d_call: -; v_call: TRBV27; j_call: TRBJ2-1; cdr3_nt: TGTGCCAGCAGCATGGGTGTCAATGAGCAGTTCTTC; cdr3_aa: CASSMGVNEQFF
clone_size: few; d_call: TRBD2; v_call: TRBV7-8; j_call: TRBJ2-7; cdr3_nt: TGTGCCAGCAGCTCTCGACTAGCGGGAGACTCCTACGAGCAGTACTTC; cdr3_aa: CASSSRLAGDSYEQYF
clone_size: -; d_call: -; v_call: TRBV5-1; j_call: TRBJ2-2; cdr3_nt: TGCGCCAGCAGCTTGTTATACGGGGAGCTGTTTTTT; cdr3_aa: CASSLLYGELFF
clone_size: few; d_call: -; v_call: TRBV7-4; j_call: TRBJ2-1; cdr3_nt: TGTGCCAGCCACATAAGGGGGATCCCATACAATGAGCAGTTCTTC; cdr3_aa: CASHIRGIPYNEQFF
clone_size: -; d_call: -; v_call: TRBV28; j_call: TRBJ1-2; cdr3_nt: TGTGCCAGCAGTTTAACTCTCTCTGGCTACACCTTC; cdr3_aa: CASSLTLSGYTF
clone_size: -; d_call: TRBD2; v_call: TRBV29-1; j_call: TRBJ2-3; cdr3_nt: TGCAGCGTTGTGGGAGAGCCGGGACTAGCGGGAGGCCAGCATTTTAGCACAGATACGCAGTATTTT; cdr3_aa: CSVVGEPGLAGGQHFSTDTQYF
clone_size: few; d_call: TRBD2; v_call: TRBV28; j_call: TRBJ2-7; cdr3_nt: TGTGCCAGCAGTTTATTTAGCGGGAGGGCCCTCGAGCAGTACTTC; cdr3_aa: CASSLFSGRALEQYF
clone_size: -; d_call: -; v_call: TRBV13; j_call: TRBJ2-7; cdr3_nt: TGTGCCAGCAGTTTCATTTTAGCGGAGAACTCCTACGAGCAGTACTTC; cdr3_aa: CASSFILAENSYEQYF
clone_size: -; d_call: TRBD1; v_call: TRBV2; j_call: TRBJ2-7; cdr3_nt: TGTGCCAGCAGGGTGGGACAGTCCTACGAGCAGTACTTC; cdr3_aa: CASRVGQSYEQYF
clone_size: few; d_call: -; v_call: TRBV7-9; j_call: TRBJ2-1; cdr3_nt: TGTGCCAGCAGCCCAAGGGCCAGGGTCGGGGGATACAATGAGCAGTTCTTC; cdr3_aa: CASSPRARVGGYNEQFF
clone_size: few; d_call: TRBD2; v_call: TRBV28; j_call: TRBJ2-4; cdr3_nt: TGTGCCAGCGGCCCCCCGTCTAGCGGGATGAACTTC; cdr3_aa: CASGPPSSGMNF
clone_size: -; d_call: TRBD1; v_call: TRBV28; j_call: TRBJ2-2; cdr3_nt: TGTGCCAGCACCCCAGGACAGGGCTACACCGGGGAGCTGTTTTTT; cdr3_aa: CASTPGQGYTGELFF